Shown below are 14 T cell receptor beta chains from a single sample sequenced in a study of blood T cell repertoires in COVID-19. Repertoires were generated with immunoSEQ multiplex PCR, while TCRdb's copy carries only in-frame clones and drops some. The repertoire consists of 150,000 to 200,000 clones, with around nine tenths occurring once and the leading ten covering around 3.5%. The sequenced sample was peripheral blood. The receptors derive from a man between 65 and 80 years old with acute or convalescent COVID-19.

The V call is TRBV6-5, the J call TRBJ2-2; tentatively, D is TRBD2 (6 bases). Trimming cost V 2 bases and J 8 bases, with 18 bases left between them. The length of the CDR3 is 16 residues. Germline lookup yields CDR1 MNHEY and CDR2 SVGAGI. CDR3 region: CASSYTTGTPAGELFF. The CDR3 DNA reads TGTGCCAGCAGTTACACAACCGGGACTCCGGCGGGGGAGCTGTTTTTT.

The CDR3 bases are TGCGCCAGCACTCATGAGGACTCCTACGAGCAGTACTTC. Protein product: CASTHEDSYEQYF. The chain recombines TRBV5-1 with TRBJ2-7; D gene unclear. V lost 6 bases, J lost 0 bases, and 10 bases lay in between. From germline, CDR1 is SGHRS and CDR2 YFSETQ. The CDR3 loop spans 13 amino acids.

This clone has a handful of counts. The chain employs TRBV7-9 and TRBJ1-4; maybe TRBD1 (6 bases). The length of the CDR3 is 14 residues. Deletions cut 5 bases from V and 7 bases from J, with 14 bases between. The V gene's germline CDR1 is SEHNR and CDR2 FQNEAQ (reference sequence). Here the CDR3 DNA reads TGTGCCAGCAGCCGCCGGGGGGCCGCTGAAAAACTGTTTTTT. Its translation: CASSRRGAAEKLFF.

The gene calls are TRBV9 and TRBJ2-1; TRBD2 aligns across 9 bases. Trimming removed 5 bases from V and 2 bases from J; junction bases left unmatched: 8. The CDR3 runs 16 residues. Looked up from germline, CDR1 is SGDLS and CDR2 is YYNGEE. The CDR3 reads CASSFTSGLTYNEQFF. The DNA for the CDR3 is TGTGCCAGCAGTTTCACTAGCGGGCTGACCTACAATGAGCAGTTCTTC.

The chain is built from TRBV27 and TRBJ2-1; 8 bases are a match to TRBD2. The trim removed 6 bases at V and 6 bases at J, leaving 16 bases unmatched. CDR1 is MNHEY and CDR2 is SMNVEV in the germline V gene (reference sequence). This CDR3 region has 17 residues. CDR3 residues: CASSPSGEAGAPNEQFF. As DNA, the CDR3 is TGTGCCAGCAGCCCATCGGGGGAAGCGGGAGCGCCCAATGAGCAGTTCTTC.

The CDR3 protein is CASSPFQGVSGANVLTF. The CDR3 nucleotides read TGTGCCAGCTCACCTTTCCAGGGGGTCTCTGGGGCCAACGTCCTGACTTTC. The rearrangement uses TRBV18 and TRBJ2-6, with 7 bases aligning to TRBD1. The CDR3 is 17 amino acids. Trimming removed 3 bases from V and 0 bases from J; junction bases left unmatched: 5. Germline CDR1 reads KGHSH; CDR2 reads LQKENI. Full variable domain (outside the CDR3, taken from reference TRBV18 and TRBJ2-6): NAGVMQNPRHLVRRRGQEARLRCSPMKGHSHVYWYRQLPEEGLKFMVYLQKENIIDESGMPKERFSAEFPKEGPSILRIQQVVRGDSAAYFCASSPFQGVSGANVLTFGAGSRLTVL.

The chain is built from TRBV7-9 and TRBJ2-2; 8 nucleotides line up with TRBD1. Germline V gene lookup returns CDR1 SEHNR and CDR2 FQNEAQ (reference sequence). The CDR3 contains 15 residues. The V and J ends lost 5 bases and 2 bases, in that order; junction bases with no gene match: 4. CDR3 bases: TGTGCCAGCAGCCGGACAGGGACAAACACCGGGGAGCTGTTTTTT. Its protein is CASSRTGTNTGELFF.

J is TRBJ2-1 and V is TRBV5-1; D perhaps matches TRBD1 (6 bases). V was pared by 4 bases and J by 5 bases, with 13 bases between. The germline CDR1 and CDR2 sequences are SGHRS and YFSETQ. The CDR3 runs to 14 residues. The CDR3 coding sequence is TGCGCCAGCAGCCCGGGACAAGGGGACAATGAGCAGTTCTTC. Residues: CASSPGQGDNEQFF. Full variable domain (missing parts from reference TRBV5-1 and TRBJ2-1): KAGVTQTPRYLIKTRGQQVTLSCSPISGHRSVSWYQQTPGQGLQFLFEYFSETQRNKGNFPGRFSGRQFSNSRSEMNVSTLELGDSALYLCASSPGQGDNEQFFGPGTRLTVL.

V gene TRBV5-3 combines with J gene TRBJ1-4; D call uncertain. TRBV5-3 is noted as an ORF with a role that remains uncertain. This CDR3 has 15 amino acids. Trimming cost V 5 bases and J 8 bases, with 19 bases left between them. CDR3 loop: CARSYWTGLGEKLFF. The CDR3, as DNA: TGTGCCAGAAGTTATTGGACGGGGTTGGGGGAAAAACTGTTTTTT.

The chain uses TRBV9 and TRBJ1-6, with 9 positions matching TRBD1. Germline V gene sequence: CDR1 SGDLS, CDR2 YYNGEE. The V gene end was trimmed by 3 bases and the J gene end by 2 bases; junction bases not matched to a gene: 6. The CDR3 consists of 17 residues. The chain's CDR3 is CASSAEGQGAYNSPLHF. In DNA form, the CDR3 reads TGTGCCAGCAGCGCCGAGGGACAGGGAGCCTATAATTCACCCCTCCACTTT.

The gene calls are TRBV12-3 or TRBV12-4 and TRBJ2-7, with 7 bases aligning to TRBD2. V gave up 5 bases and J gave up 9 bases; unmatched junction bases: 10. The CDR3 sequence is 13 residues long. The CDR3, as DNA: TGTGCCAGCAGTGCCGCCCGGGGGGTTTGGCAGTACTTC. Translating it yields CASSAARGVWQYF.

The chain has TRBV6-5 and TRBJ1-4; 7 nucleotides match TRBD1. Unmatched junction bases numbered 6, after V lost 6 bases and J lost 2 bases. Germline CDR1 and CDR2: MNHEY and SVGAGI. This CDR3 region has 15 residues. The CDR3 region has the DNA TGTGCCAGCAGATCTTTGACAGGGACTAATGAAAAACTGTTTTTT. Translated: CASRSLTGTNEKLFF.

This clone turned up a few times. V usage is TRBV4-1 and J usage is TRBJ2-7, with a tentative D call TRBD2 (5 bases). The germline gives CDR1 MGHRA, CDR2 YSYEKL. The V end was cut by 1 base, the J end by 2 bases, with 9 bases between. CDR3 size: 14 residues. CDR3 sequence: CASSQVRDPYEQYF. CDR3 coding DNA: TGCGCCAGCAGCCAAGTCCGGGATCCCTACGAGCAGTACTTC.

Concerning this clone itself: Other DNA sequences within the sample encode an identical CDR3. V usage is TRBV3-1 (or the pseudogene TRBV3-2) and J usage is TRBJ2-1, with 7 bases that match TRBD2. Germline V gives CDR1 LGHDT, CDR2 YNNKEL (reference sequence). Trimming took 0 bases from V and 14 from J; bases not matched to a gene: 10. The CDR3 is 14 residues long. The CDR3 region is CASSQDHGGRGKFF. CDR3 DNA sequence: TGTGCCAGCAGCCAAGACCATGGAGGGAGGGGTAAGTTCTTC.